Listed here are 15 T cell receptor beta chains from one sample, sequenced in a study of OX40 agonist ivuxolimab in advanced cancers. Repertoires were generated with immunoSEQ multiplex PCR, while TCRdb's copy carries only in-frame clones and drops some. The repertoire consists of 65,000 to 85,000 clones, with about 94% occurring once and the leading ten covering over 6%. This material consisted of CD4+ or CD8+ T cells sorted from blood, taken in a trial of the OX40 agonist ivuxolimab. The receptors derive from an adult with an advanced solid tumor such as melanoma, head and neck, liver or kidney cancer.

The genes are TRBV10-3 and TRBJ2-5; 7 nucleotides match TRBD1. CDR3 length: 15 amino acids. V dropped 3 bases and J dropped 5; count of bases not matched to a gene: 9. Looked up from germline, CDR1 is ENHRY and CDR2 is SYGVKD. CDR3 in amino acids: CAISDPTGVGETQYF. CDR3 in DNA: TGTGCCATCAGTGACCCAACAGGGGTCGGGGAGACCCAGTACTTC.

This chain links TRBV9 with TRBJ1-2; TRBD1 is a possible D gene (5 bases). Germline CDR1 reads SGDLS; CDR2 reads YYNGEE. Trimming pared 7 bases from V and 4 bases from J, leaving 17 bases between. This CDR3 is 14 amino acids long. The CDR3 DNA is TGTGCCAGCCGCCCCGGGGGTGAAGGCTATGGCTACACCTTC. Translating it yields CASRPGGEGYGYTF.

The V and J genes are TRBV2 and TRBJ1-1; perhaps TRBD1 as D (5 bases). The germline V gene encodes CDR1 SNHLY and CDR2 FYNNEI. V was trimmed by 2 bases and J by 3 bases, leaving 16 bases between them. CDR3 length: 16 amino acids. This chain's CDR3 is CASSESRGGTHTEAFF. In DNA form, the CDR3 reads TGTGCCAGCAGTGAAAGTCGGGGCGGAACCCACACTGAAGCTTTCTTT. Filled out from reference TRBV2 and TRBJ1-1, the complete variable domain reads EPEVTQTPSHQVTQMGQEVILRCVPISNHLYFYWYRQILGQKVEFLVSFYNNEISEKSEIFDDQFSVERPDGSNFTLKIRSTKLEDSAMYFCASSESRGGTHTEAFFGQGTRLTVV.

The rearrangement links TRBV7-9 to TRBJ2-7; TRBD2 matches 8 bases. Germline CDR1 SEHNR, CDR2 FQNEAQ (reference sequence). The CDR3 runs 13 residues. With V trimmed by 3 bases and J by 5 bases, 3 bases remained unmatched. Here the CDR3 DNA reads TGTGCCAGCAGCTTGGCCGGGGGGGACGAGCAGTACTTC. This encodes CASSLAGGDEQYF.

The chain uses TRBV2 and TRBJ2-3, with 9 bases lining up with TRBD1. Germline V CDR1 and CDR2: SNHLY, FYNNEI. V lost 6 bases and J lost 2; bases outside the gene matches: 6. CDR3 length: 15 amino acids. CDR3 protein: CASRDRDRVTDTQYF. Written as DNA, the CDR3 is TGTGCCAGCAGGGACCGGGACAGGGTCACAGATACGCAGTATTTT.

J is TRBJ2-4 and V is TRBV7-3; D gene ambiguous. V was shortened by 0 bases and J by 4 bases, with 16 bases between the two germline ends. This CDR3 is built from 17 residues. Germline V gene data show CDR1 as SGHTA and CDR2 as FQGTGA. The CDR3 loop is CASSLTEAWAAKNIQYF. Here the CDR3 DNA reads TGTGCCAGCAGCTTAACTGAAGCTTGGGCAGCTAAAAACATTCAGTACTTC.

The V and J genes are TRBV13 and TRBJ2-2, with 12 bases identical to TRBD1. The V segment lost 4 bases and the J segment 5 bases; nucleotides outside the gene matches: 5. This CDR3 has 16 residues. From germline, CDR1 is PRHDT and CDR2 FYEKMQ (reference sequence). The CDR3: CASSSPGQGATGELFF. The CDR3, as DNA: TGTGCCAGCAGCTCGCCGGGACAGGGGGCAACCGGGGAGCTGTTTTTT.

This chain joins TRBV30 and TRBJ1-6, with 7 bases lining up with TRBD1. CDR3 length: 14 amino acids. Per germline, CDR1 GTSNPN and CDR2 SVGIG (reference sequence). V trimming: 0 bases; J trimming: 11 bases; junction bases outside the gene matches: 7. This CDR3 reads CAWSVRGGGTPLHF. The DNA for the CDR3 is TGTGCCTGGAGTGTACGAGGGGGCGGTACACCCCTCCACTTT.

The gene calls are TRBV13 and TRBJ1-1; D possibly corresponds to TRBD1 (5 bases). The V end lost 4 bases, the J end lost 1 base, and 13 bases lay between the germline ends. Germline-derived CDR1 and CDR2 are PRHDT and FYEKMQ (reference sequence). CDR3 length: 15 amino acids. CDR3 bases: TGTGCCAGCAGCTCGAACCGGGGGGGGAACACTGAAGCTTTCTTT. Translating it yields CASSSNRGGNTEAFF.

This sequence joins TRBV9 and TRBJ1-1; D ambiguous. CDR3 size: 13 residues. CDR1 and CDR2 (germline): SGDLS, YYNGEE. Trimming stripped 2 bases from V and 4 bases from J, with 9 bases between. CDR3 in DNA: TGTGCCAGCAGCGTCGCCTGGGCCACTGAAGCTTTCTTT. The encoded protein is CASSVAWATEAFF.

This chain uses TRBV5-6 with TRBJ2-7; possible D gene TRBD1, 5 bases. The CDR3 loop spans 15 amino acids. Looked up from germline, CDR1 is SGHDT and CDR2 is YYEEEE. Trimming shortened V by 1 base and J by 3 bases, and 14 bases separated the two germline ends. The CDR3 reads CASSLQTVSLYEQYF. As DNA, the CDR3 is TGTGCCAGCAGCTTGCAGACAGTTTCCCTCTACGAGCAGTACTTC.

In DNA, the CDR3 is TGTGCCAGCAGTACTCGACTAGCGGGGGGGCTGACCCAGTACTTC. Protein product: CASSTRLAGGLTQYF. This chain uses TRBV13 with TRBJ2-5, with TRBD2 identical over 14 bases. The germline V gene encodes CDR1 PRHDT and CDR2 FYEKMQ (reference sequence). V trimming: 6 bases; J trimming: 7 bases; junction bases outside the gene matches: 7. This CDR3 spans 15 amino acids.

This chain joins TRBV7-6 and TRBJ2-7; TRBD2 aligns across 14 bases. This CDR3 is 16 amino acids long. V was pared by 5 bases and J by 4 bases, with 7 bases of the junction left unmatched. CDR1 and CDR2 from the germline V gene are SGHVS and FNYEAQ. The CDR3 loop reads CASSLTGLAGEYEQYF. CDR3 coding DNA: TGTGCCAGCAGCCTAACGGGACTAGCGGGGGAATACGAGCAGTACTTC.

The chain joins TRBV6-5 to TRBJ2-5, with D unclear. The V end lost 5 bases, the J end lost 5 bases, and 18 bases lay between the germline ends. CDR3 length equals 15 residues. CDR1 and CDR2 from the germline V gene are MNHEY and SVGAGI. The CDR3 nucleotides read TGTGCCAGCAGTCCTCCCTGGGGAAATAGGGAGACCCAGTACTTC. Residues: CASSPPWGNRETQYF.

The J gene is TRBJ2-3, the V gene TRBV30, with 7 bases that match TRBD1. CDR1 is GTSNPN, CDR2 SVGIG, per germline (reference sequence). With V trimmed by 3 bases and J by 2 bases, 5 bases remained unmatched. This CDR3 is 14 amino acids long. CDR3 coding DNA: TGTGCCTGGAGCACAGGGGTCTACACAGATACGCAGTATTTT. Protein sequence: CAWSTGVYTDTQYF. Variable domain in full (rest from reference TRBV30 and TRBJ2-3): SQTIHQWPATLVQPVGSPLSLECTVEGTSNPNLYWYRQAAGRGLQLLFYSVGIGQISSEVPQNLSASRPQDRQFILSSKKLLLSDSGFYLCAWSTGVYTDTQYFGPGTRLTVL.